The entry below gives a single T cell receptor (beta chain) sequence along with its context. Its cognate antigen is unknown. This entry is derived from a study of blood T cells in healthy people across ages. For the study at large: Using template switching, researchers captured about one barcoded beta molecule for each two T cells.

A J-beta primer mix and a sample-barcoded 5' primer were used in a second PCR of roughly 6 to 11 cycles. MiXCR was run by TCRdb on the 5' RACE reads, yielding one entry per CDR3 protein. The table has over 1,200,000 distinct CDR3 sequences, 55% to 75% seen once. Study conclusions and caveats: Older individuals had lower TCR beta diversity per million T cells (the decline was roughly linear).

CDR3 length: 16 residues. Per germline, CDR1 MNHEY and CDR2 SMNVEV (reference sequence). J gave up 4 bases and V 6 bases, and 10 bases lay outside the gene matches. The sequence came from a young man in good health. Material for sequencing was blood. V and J are TRBV27 and TRBJ2-2; 8 bases match TRBD1. In nucleotides, the CDR3 is TGTGCCAGCAGCCTTAGAGGACAGGGAGGCACCGGGGAGCTGTTTTTT. It codes for CASSLRGQGGTGELFF.